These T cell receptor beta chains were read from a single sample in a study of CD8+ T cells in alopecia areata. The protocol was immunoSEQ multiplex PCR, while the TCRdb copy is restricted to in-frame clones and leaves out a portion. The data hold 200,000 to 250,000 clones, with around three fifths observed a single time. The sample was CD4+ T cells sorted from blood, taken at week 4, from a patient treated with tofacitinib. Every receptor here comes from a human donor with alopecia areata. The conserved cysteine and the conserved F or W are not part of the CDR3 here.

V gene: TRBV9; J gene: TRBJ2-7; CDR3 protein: ASSVDPSSSTYEQY
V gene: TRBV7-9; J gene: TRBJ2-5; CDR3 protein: ASSRTGGHETQY
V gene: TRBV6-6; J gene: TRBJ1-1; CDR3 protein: ASSPPDRGTEAF
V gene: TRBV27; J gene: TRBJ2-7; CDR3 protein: ASSLSGTGISYEQY
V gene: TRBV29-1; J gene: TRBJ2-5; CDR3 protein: SVEVQGGETQY
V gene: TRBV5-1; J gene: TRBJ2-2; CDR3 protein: ASSLDQGNTGELF
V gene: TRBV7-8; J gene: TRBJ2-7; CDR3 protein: ASSPWGTRVHEQY
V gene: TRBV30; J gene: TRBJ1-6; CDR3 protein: AWQPANSPLH
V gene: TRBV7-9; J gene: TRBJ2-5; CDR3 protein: ASSFSGGETQY
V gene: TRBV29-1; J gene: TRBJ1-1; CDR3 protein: SARPGAGVGVTEAF
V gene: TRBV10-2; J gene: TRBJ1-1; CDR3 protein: ASSRDSGTEAF
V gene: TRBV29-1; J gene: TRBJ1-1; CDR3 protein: SVIGFAGNTEAF
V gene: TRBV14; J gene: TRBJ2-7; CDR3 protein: ASSQVGGEQY
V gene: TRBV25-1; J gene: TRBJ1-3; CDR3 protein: ASSEAGTAGNTIY